This TCR beta chain was sequenced for a study of response to subunit inactivated influenza vaccine. The V gene lost 6 bases and the J gene lost 0 bases, with 7 bases spanning the gap. The V gene's germline CDR1 is DFQATT and CDR2 SNEGSKA (reference sequence). This CDR3 is built from 12 residues. This clonotype was observed a few times. Its cognate antigen is unknown. TCRdb re-called the RT-PCR reads through MiXCR, storing one row per CDR3 protein. The table has 600,000 to 700,000 distinct CDR3 sequences, around 15% seen once. Study-level findings and limits: A suggestion made by the authors is that each seasonal influenza vaccination recruits few new T cells.

Sequences were derived from PBMCs from blood, sampled 14 to 15 days before vaccination. The source is a man in his forties or fifties who received an inactivated influenza vaccine. V gene TRBV20-1 combines with J gene TRBJ2-3; D gene uncertain. The CDR3: CSALSSTDTQYF. CDR3 sequence (DNA): TGCAGTGCCTTAAGCAGCACAGATACGCAGTATTTT.